Detailed here is one T cell receptor beta chain. The protocol was immunoSEQ multiplex PCR, while the TCRdb copy is restricted to in-frame clones and leaves out a portion. The sample holds about 2.1 million clones, about 93% seen once. Naive CD8 cells, CD45RO-negative and positively selected for CCR7, excluded terminally differentiated effector memory CD45RA+ cells. These data originate in a study of shared clonotypes between healthy human individuals. Germline values: CDR1 SNHLY, CDR2 FYNNEI. V trimming: 10 bases; J trimming: 0 bases; junction bases outside the gene matches: 7. CDR3 length: 14 amino acids.

This clonotype was obtained from a man younger than 35 in good health. Some clones in this sample may be carry-over from other donors' samples. The sequencing input was naive CD8+ T cells from PBMCs. The chain combines TRBV2 with TRBJ1-1, with 8 bases identical to TRBD1. The CDR3 region is CATRWDRMNTEAFF. The CDR3 bases are TGTGCCACTCGTTGGGACAGGATGAACACTGAAGCTTTCTTT. The complete variable domain, with remaining parts taken from reference TRBV2 and TRBJ1-1, reads EPEVTQTPSHQVTQMGQEVILRCVPISNHLYFYWYRQILGQKVEFLVSFYNNEISEKSEIFDDQFSVERPDGSNFTLKIRSTKLEDSAMYFCATRWDRMNTEAFFGQGTRLTVV.